These 7 T cell receptor beta chains share one sample of origin, sequenced in a study of cytomegalovirus exposure and HLA in healthy donors. PCR amplification relied on 60 Vbeta primers (plus 13 Jbeta primers). Sequencing used immunoSEQ multiplex PCR; TCRdb keeps in-frame clones, though not all of them. The data show over 75,000 clones, and the top ten clones hold less than 0.65%. Sequencing was done on a sample of PBMCs. These receptors were collected from a man in his fifties or sixties in good health and CMV-seronegative.

The V call is TRBV5-1, the J call TRBJ2-2, with D possibly matching TRBD2 (6 bases). V was cut by 4 bases and J by 0 bases, with 10 bases left in between. In germline, CDR1 is SGHRS, CDR2 YFSETQ. This CDR3 has 15 amino acids. CDR3 protein: CASSDGTPNTGELFF. Written as DNA, the CDR3 is TGCGCCAGCAGCGACGGGACTCCGAACACCGGGGAGCTGTTTTTT.

The V gene is TRBV28, the J gene TRBJ1-2; TRBD1 agrees at 7 bases. Germline trimming cut 5 bases from V and 5 bases from J; bases unmatched to any gene: 2. Germline V lookup: CDR1 MDHEN, CDR2 SYDVKM. The CDR3 is made up of 12 amino acids. DNA of the CDR3: TGTGCCAGCAGTACAGGGGTTTATGGCTACACCTTC. Protein sequence: CASSTGVYGYTF.

This sequence joins TRBV7-8 and TRBJ2-7, with D possibly being TRBD1 (6 bases). CDR3 size: 15 residues. V shed 1 base and J shed 1 base, with 11 bases lying between them. Germline V gene data show CDR1 as SGHVS and CDR2 as FQNEAQ. The CDR3 loop is CASSLGLTGSYEQYF. The CDR3 DNA sequence: TGTGCCAGCAGCTTAGGGCTTACAGGGTCCTACGAGCAGTACTTC.

The gene calls are TRBV6-1 and TRBJ2-7; 8 bases fit TRBD1. Trimming took 0 bases from V and 2 from J; bases not matched to a gene: 3. CDR3 length: 15 amino acids. Germline values: CDR1 MNHNS, CDR2 SASEGT. In DNA form, the CDR3 reads TGTGCCAGCAGTGAAGCATGGACAGGGACCTACGAGCAGTACTTC. It encodes CASSEAWTGTYEQYF.

V gene TRBV19 combines with J gene TRBJ1-5, with 7 bases aligning to TRBD1. The V and J ends lost 7 bases and 2 bases, in that order; junction bases with no gene match: 8. Per germline, CDR1 LNHDA and CDR2 SQIVND (reference sequence). The CDR3 is made up of 15 amino acids. CDR3 amino acids: CASTARGRGNQPQHF. The CDR3 DNA is TGTGCCAGTACCGCCAGGGGGAGAGGCAATCAGCCCCAGCATTTT.

V usage is TRBV13 and J usage is TRBJ2-5; 7 nucleotides match TRBD1. CDR3 length: 14 amino acids. With 4 bases clipped from V and 3 bases from J, the junction kept 5 bases outside the gene matches. Germline lookup yields CDR1 PRHDT and CDR2 FYEKMQ (reference sequence). CDR3 nucleotides: TGTGCCAGCAGCTGGACAGGCGCTGAAGAGACCCAGTACTTC. Translating gives CASSWTGAEETQYF. Filled out from reference TRBV13 and TRBJ2-5, the complete variable domain reads AAGVIQSPRHLIKEKRETATLKCYPIPRHDTVYWYQQGPGQDPQFLISFYEKMQSDKGSIPDRFSAQQFSDYHSELNMSSLELGDSALYFCASSWTGAEETQYFGPGTRLLVL.

V usage is TRBV10-1 and J usage is TRBJ2-5; perhaps TRBD2 as D (5 bases). CDR3 size: 14 residues. V lost 5 bases and J lost 1, with 11 bases in between. CDR1 is WNHNN, CDR2 SYGVQD, per germline (reference sequence). CDR3 DNA sequence: TGCGCCAGCAGTCCCAGCGGATCCCAAGAGACCCAGTACTTC. This encodes CASSPSGSQETQYF.